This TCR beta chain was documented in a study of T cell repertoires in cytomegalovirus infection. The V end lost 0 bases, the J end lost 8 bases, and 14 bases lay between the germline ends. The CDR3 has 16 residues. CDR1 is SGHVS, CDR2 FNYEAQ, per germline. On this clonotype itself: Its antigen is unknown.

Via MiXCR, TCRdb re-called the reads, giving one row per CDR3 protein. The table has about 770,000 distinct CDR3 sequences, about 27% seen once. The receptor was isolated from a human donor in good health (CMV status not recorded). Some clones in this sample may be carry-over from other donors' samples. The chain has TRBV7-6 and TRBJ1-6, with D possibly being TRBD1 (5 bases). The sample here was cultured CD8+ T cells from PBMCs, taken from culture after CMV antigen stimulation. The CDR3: CASSLAGPGSDSPLHF. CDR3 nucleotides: TGTGCCAGCAGCTTAGCGGGGCCAGGGAGCGATTCACCCCTCCACTTT. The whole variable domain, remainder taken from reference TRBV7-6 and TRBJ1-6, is GAGVSQSPRYKVTKRGQDVALRCDPISGHVSLYWYRQALGQGPEFLTYFNYEAQQDKSGLPNDRFSAERPEGSISTLTIQRTEQRDSAMYRCASSLAGPGSDSPLHFGNGTRLTVT.